The 31 T cell receptor beta chains presented below share a single source sample, sequenced in a study of blood T cell repertoires in COVID-19. Produced via immunoSEQ multiplex PCR; TCRdb's table is partial and in-frame only. Of 40,000 to 45,000 clones detected, 89% appear once; the ten largest clones hold 6.2%. Specimen: peripheral blood. These TCRs come from a human donor in a cohort sampled during active COVID-19.

This chain connects TRBV2 to TRBJ2-7, with D unresolved. This CDR3 has 14 amino acids. Trimming took off 7 bases at V and 3 bases at J, with 16 bases between the two ends. Germline V gene lookup returns CDR1 SNHLY and CDR2 FYNNEI. CDR3 DNA sequence: TGTGCCAGCAAGGCGGAAGTTCTCGTCTACGAGCAGTACTTC. As protein: CASKAEVLVYEQYF.

The CDR3 nucleotides are TGTGCCAGCGGCGCTAGCGCCCACAATGAGCAGTTCTTC. It encodes CASGASAHNEQFF. This chain connects TRBV6-5 to TRBJ2-1; the D gene is possibly TRBD2 (6 bases). Germline V CDR1 and CDR2: MNHEY, SVGAGI. The CDR3 loop spans 13 amino acids. Trimming took off 8 bases at V and 5 bases at J, with 13 bases between the two ends.

The chain employs TRBV6-5 and TRBJ2-2; the D is unclear. V dropped 5 bases and J dropped 0 bases, with 10 bases sitting between them. Germline CDR1 MNHEY, CDR2 SVGAGI. This CDR3 has 15 residues. Here the CDR3 DNA reads TGTGCCAGCAGTCAACAGCCTGCGAACACCGGGGAGCTGTTTTTT. It yields the protein CASSQQPANTGELFF.

The V and J genes are TRBV12-5 and TRBJ2-2; TRBD2 aligns across 13 bases. From germline, CDR1 is LGHNT and CDR2 FRNRAP. The CDR3 is 15 amino acids. V lost 6 bases to trimming and J lost 5 bases; unmatched junction nucleotides: 3. The CDR3 bases are TGTGCTAGTGGGGGACTAGCGGGGATAACCGGGGAGCTGTTTTTT. This sequence encodes CASGGLAGITGELFF.

This sequence joins TRBV10-3 and TRBJ2-2; 10 positions agree with TRBD1. The CDR3 totals 14 residues. Germline V gives CDR1 ENHRY, CDR2 SYGVKD. The V gene end was trimmed by 10 bases and the J gene end by 3 bases; junction bases not matched to a gene: 5. CDR3 bases: TGTGCCACCTCCGGGACAGGGGACACCGGGGAGCTGTTTTTT. Amino acids: CATSGTGDTGELFF.

This clone has only one observation. V is TRBV6-6 and J is TRBJ1-5; 8 bases fit TRBD1. V was pared by 0 bases and J by 6 bases, with 7 bases of the junction left unmatched. The V gene's germline CDR1 is MNHNY and CDR2 SVGAGI (reference sequence). This CDR3 is 16 amino acids long. The CDR3 bases are TGTGCCAGCAGTTACTCGCAGGGGGCTCAGGGTCAGCCCCAGCATTTT. Protein: CASSYSQGAQGQPQHF.

The chain combines TRBV5-1 with TRBJ1-4; D is possibly TRBD1 (5 bases). The CDR3 runs to 15 residues. The germline gives CDR1 SGHRS, CDR2 YFSETQ. The V end lost 4 bases, the J end lost 7 bases, and 17 bases lay between the germline ends. In nucleotides, the CDR3 is TGCGCCAGCAGCCAACTGGGGGGACGAGGTGAAAAACTGTTTTTT. Protein sequence: CASSQLGGRGEKLFF. The full variable domain, with the rest looked up from reference TRBV5-1 and TRBJ1-4, is KAGVTQTPRYLIKTRGQQVTLSCSPISGHRSVSWYQQTPGQGLQFLFEYFSETQRNKGNFPGRFSGRQFSNSRSEMNVSTLELGDSALYLCASSQLGGRGEKLFFGSGTQLSVL.

This clone was seen once. The CDR3 DNA is TGTGCCAGCAGCTCGCCCGGGGAAACTGAAGCTTTCTTT. As protein: CASSSPGETEAFF. The chain uses TRBV7-2 and TRBJ1-1; D not resolved. There are 13 residues in the CDR3. V lost 4 bases to trimming and J lost 5 bases, with 11 bases between them. The germline CDR1 and CDR2 sequences are SGHTA and FQGNSA.

The chain is built from TRBV9 and TRBJ2-3; the match to TRBD1 covers 9 bases. The germline V gene has CDR1 SGDLS and CDR2 YYNGEE. V shed 0 bases, J shed 6 bases, and the junction held 8 bases outside the gene matches. This CDR3 spans 16 amino acids. This CDR3 reads CASSVGRTDRGDTQYF. In nucleotides, the CDR3 is TGTGCCAGCAGCGTAGGGAGGACCGACAGGGGGGATACGCAGTATTTT.

The rearrangement joins TRBV29-1 to TRBJ2-3, with 12 bases aligning to TRBD2. The CDR3 has 13 amino acids. CDR1 and CDR2 (germline): SQVTM, ANQGSEA. V shed 6 bases and J 6 bases; nucleotides not matched to a gene: 4. Written as DNA, the CDR3 is TGCAGCGTGACTAGCGGGAGATCGGATACGCAGTATTTT. Translation: CSVTSGRSDTQYF.

This chain links TRBV7-2 with TRBJ1-2; D uncertain. Trimming removed 1 base at V and 5 bases at J, with 5 bases between. The CDR3 runs to 12 residues. Germline V gene lookup returns CDR1 SGHTA and CDR2 FQGNSA. CDR3 sequence (DNA): TGTGCCAGCAGCTTAGATCGGTATGGCTACACCTTC. Protein product: CASSLDRYGYTF.

The V gene is TRBV10-3, the J gene TRBJ2-2; 10 nucleotides line up with TRBD2. The CDR3 loop spans 14 amino acids. The junction had 5 bases not matched to a gene; V was cut back by 7 bases and J by 6 bases. Germline values: CDR1 ENHRY, CDR2 SYGVKD. The CDR3 reads CAITSGSGAGELFF. In nucleotides, the CDR3 is TGTGCCATCACTAGCGGGAGCGGGGCCGGGGAGCTGTTTTTT.

The rearrangement joins TRBV4-1 to TRBJ2-1; TRBD2 matches at 11 bases. This CDR3 has 14 residues. Germline values: CDR1 MGHRA, CDR2 YSYEKL. Trimming took 6 bases from V and 4 from J; bases not matched to a gene: 2. The CDR3 DNA reads TGCGCCAGCAGTGGGACTAGCGGATACAATGAGCAGTTCTTC. Its translation: CASSGTSGYNEQFF.

The chain combines TRBV20-1 with TRBJ1-2; 11 bases line up with TRBD1. Germline V gene sequence: CDR1 DFQATT, CDR2 SNEGSKA (reference sequence). The CDR3 extends over 11 amino acids. Trimming removed 6 bases from V and 8 bases from J; junction bases left unmatched: 2. CDR3 nucleotide sequence: TGCAGTGCCCGGACAGGGGGCGGCTACACCTTC. Amino acid sequence: CSARTGGGYTF.

The rearrangement joins TRBV7-9 to TRBJ2-7, with 7 bases lining up with TRBD2. This CDR3 spans 15 amino acids. Per the germline V gene, CDR1 is SEHNR and CDR2 is FQNEAQ (reference sequence). V lost 5 bases to trimming and J lost 2 bases; unmatched junction nucleotides: 9. In DNA, the CDR3 is TGTGCCAGCAGCCTCCCGGACCGGGAGGCCTACGAGCAGTACTTC. Translating it yields CASSLPDREAYEQYF.

The chain uses TRBV18 and TRBJ1-2; 7 bases fit TRBD1. The trim removed 2 bases at V and 1 base at J, leaving 10 bases unmatched. The CDR3 loop spans 17 amino acids. Germline loops: CDR1 KGHSH, CDR2 LQKENI. Here the CDR3 reads CASSPVRSRQGNYGYTF. CDR3 bases: TGTGCCAGCTCACCAGTTCGGTCCCGACAGGGTAACTATGGCTACACCTTC.

V and J are TRBV18 and TRBJ2-7; no firm D call. This CDR3 has 12 amino acids. The V end was cut by 5 bases, the J end by 3 bases, with 8 bases between. The germline V gene has CDR1 KGHSH and CDR2 LQKENI. This CDR3 is CASSGTGYEQYF. The CDR3 DNA reads as TGTGCCAGCTCAGGTACCGGCTACGAGCAGTACTTC.

The genes are TRBV19 and TRBJ1-2; TRBD1 matches 8 bases. After removal of 5 bases from V and 8 bases from J, the junction contained 10 bases not matched to a gene. Germline V gene sequence: CDR1 LNHDA, CDR2 SQIVND (reference sequence). The CDR3 spans 14 residues. The CDR3 sequence: CASSSYGTGYGYTF. The CDR3 nucleotides read TGTGCCAGTAGTTCGTATGGGACAGGCTACGGCTACACCTTC. Combining the CDR3 with reference TRBV19 and TRBJ1-2 gives the whole variable domain DGGITQSPKYLFRKEGQNVTLSCEQNLNHDAMYWYRQDPGQGLRLIYYSQIVNDFQKGDIAEGYSVSREKKESFPLTVTSAQKNPTAFYLCASSSYGTGYGYTFGSGTRLTVV.

V gene TRBV7-9 combines with J gene TRBJ2-1; 7 bases are shared with TRBD2. Germline V gene data show CDR1 as SEHNR and CDR2 as FQNEAQ (reference sequence). The CDR3 consists of 16 residues. V shed 1 base and J 4 bases; nucleotides not matched to a gene: 7. As DNA, the CDR3 is TGTGCCAGCAGCTTAGTGGGCGGGAGACAGTACAATGAGCAGTTCTTC. Residues: CASSLVGGRQYNEQFF.

This chain uses TRBV29-1 with TRBJ2-7; 8 bases align to TRBD1. The CDR3 spans 14 residues. The germline gives CDR1 SQVTM, CDR2 ANQGSEA. V dropped 0 bases and J dropped 2; count of bases not matched to a gene: 3. The CDR3: CSVEDRDRPYEQYF. CDR3 DNA: TGCAGCGTTGAAGATAGGGACAGGCCCTACGAGCAGTACTTC.

The chain links TRBV19 to TRBJ2-3, with a possible D match to TRBD2 (5 bases). The V end lost 6 bases, the J end lost 6 bases, and 22 bases lay between the germline ends. CDR1 and CDR2 (germline): LNHDA, SQIVND (reference sequence). CDR3 length: 16 residues. CDR3 DNA sequence: TGTGCCAGTAGACCGCGGAATAGCGCCGTCGCGGATACGCAGTATTTT. Translation gives CASRPRNSAVADTQYF.

This sequence joins TRBV24-1 and TRBJ2-3, with D possibly TRBD2 on 6 matching bases. V was cut by 4 bases and J by 6 bases, with 13 bases left in between. The CDR3 totals 14 residues. Germline V gene data show CDR1 as KGHDR and CDR2 as SFDVKD. CDR3 nucleotides: TGTGCCACCAGTGACCCACACAGCGGGGATACGCAGTATTTT. Translated: CATSDPHSGDTQYF.

This clone was counted only a few times. The rearrangement uses TRBV4-1 and TRBJ1-3; the match to TRBD1 covers 10 bases. Germline V CDR1 and CDR2: MGHRA, YSYEKL. The CDR3 runs 19 residues. V dropped 2 bases and J dropped 4; count of bases not matched to a gene: 14. The CDR3 region is CASSQSLGTGVSYGNTIYF. CDR3 DNA sequence: TGCGCCAGCAGCCAATCCTTGGGGACAGGGGTTTCGTACGGAAACACCATATATTTT.

The J gene is TRBJ2-1, the V gene TRBV3-1 (or the pseudogene TRBV3-2), with TRBD1 matching over 10 bases. Trimming removed 6 bases from V and 10 bases from J; junction bases left unmatched: 18. This CDR3 is built from 17 residues. Per the germline V gene, CDR1 is LGHDT and CDR2 is YNNKEL (reference sequence). The CDR3 DNA sequence: TGTGCCAGCAGACCAACAAATCCGGGACAGGGGATAGGGGAGCAGTTCTTC. This encodes CASRPTNPGQGIGEQFF.

The chain combines TRBV29-1 with TRBJ2-5; D possibly corresponds to TRBD2 (5 bases). CDR3 length: 17 amino acids. Trimming took 4 bases from V and 2 from J, leaving 23 bases between them. CDR1 and CDR2 (germline): SQVTM, ANQGSEA. CDR3 coding DNA: TGCAGCGTTGGATGGGGATATGTGACTACCGGACAAGAGACCCAGTACTTC. Protein sequence: CSVGWGYVTTGQETQYF.

This chain connects TRBV27 to TRBJ2-7; 8 bases align to TRBD2. The germline gives CDR1 MNHEY, CDR2 SMNVEV (reference sequence). Trimming cost V 5 bases and J 6 bases; bases outside gene matches: 15. The CDR3 is made up of 16 amino acids. The CDR3 DNA is TGTGCCAGCAGTCCGGTTAGTATAGCGGGGCACCCCGAGCAGTACTTC. Amino acids: CASSPVSIAGHPEQYF.

The chain employs TRBV7-2 and TRBJ2-3; 8 nucleotides agree with TRBD2. J lost 1 base, V lost 1 base, and 4 bases had no gene match. The germline V gene has CDR1 SGHTA and CDR2 FQGNSA. This CDR3 has 16 residues. Written as DNA, the CDR3 is TGTGCCAGCAGCTTAGGTCGGGGGGGCCGCACAGATACGCAGTATTTT. This sequence encodes CASSLGRGGRTDTQYF.

The chain recombines TRBV6-2 or TRBV6-3 with TRBJ1-2; D is possibly TRBD1 (6 bases). Germline CDR1 reads MNHEY; CDR2 reads SVGEGT. CDR3 size: 13 residues. V was pared by 5 bases and J by 8 bases, with 15 bases between. Written as DNA, the CDR3 is TGTGCCAGCAGTAAAGAACGACAGGACGGCTACACCTTC. This codes for CASSKERQDGYTF.

The V gene is TRBV4-1, the J gene TRBJ2-1; no definite D call. The CDR3 covers 14 residues. Trimming cost V 4 bases and J 6 bases, with 13 bases left between them. From germline, CDR1 is MGHRA and CDR2 YSYEKL. The CDR3 bases are TGCGCCAGCAGCCGCCTCCGACTGGGCAATGAGCAGTTCTTC. Its translation: CASSRLRLGNEQFF.

This rearrangement joins TRBV7-2 to TRBJ2-1; tentative D call: TRBD2 (7 bases). V was pared by 10 bases and J by 2 bases, with 12 bases between. The CDR3 has 13 residues. Germline CDR1 reads SGHTA; CDR2 reads FQGNSA. CDR3 loop: CAMRGGAYNEQFF. The CDR3 nucleotides are TGTGCCATGCGCGGGGGCGCCTACAATGAGCAGTTCTTC.

V is TRBV10-3 and J is TRBJ2-1; TRBD2 is a possible D gene (6 bases). This CDR3 is 14 amino acids long. V lost 3 bases and J lost 4, with 10 bases in between. The germline V gene encodes CDR1 ENHRY and CDR2 SYGVKD. Here the CDR3 DNA reads TGTGCCATCAGTGACGGGAGCGGATACAATGAGCAGTTCTTC. Its translation is CAISDGSGYNEQFF.